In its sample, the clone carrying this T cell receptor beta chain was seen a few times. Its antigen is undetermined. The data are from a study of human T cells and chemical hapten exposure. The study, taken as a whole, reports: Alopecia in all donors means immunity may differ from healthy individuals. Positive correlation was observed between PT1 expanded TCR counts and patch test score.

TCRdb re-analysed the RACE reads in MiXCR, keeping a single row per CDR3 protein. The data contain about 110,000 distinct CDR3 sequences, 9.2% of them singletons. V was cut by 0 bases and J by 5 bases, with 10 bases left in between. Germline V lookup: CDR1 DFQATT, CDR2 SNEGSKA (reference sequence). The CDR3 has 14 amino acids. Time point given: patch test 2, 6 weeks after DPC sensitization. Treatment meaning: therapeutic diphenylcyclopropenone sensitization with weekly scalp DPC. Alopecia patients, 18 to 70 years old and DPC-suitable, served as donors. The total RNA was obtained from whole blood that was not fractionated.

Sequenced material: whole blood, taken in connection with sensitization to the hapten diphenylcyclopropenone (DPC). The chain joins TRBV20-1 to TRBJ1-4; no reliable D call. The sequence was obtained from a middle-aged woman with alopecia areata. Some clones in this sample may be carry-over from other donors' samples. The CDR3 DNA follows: TGCAGTGCTAGAGATTGGGTTACGAATGAAAAACTGTTTTTT. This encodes CSARDWVTNEKLFF.